This T cell receptor (beta chain) was identified during a study of molecular identifiers for immune sequencing clone quantification. General study findings and limits: In naive cells, clones above 20 RNA copies held under 1% of molecules, whereas in effector cells they held over 98%. Spike-in Jurkat TCR RNA from a single cell reportedly registered among approximately 1.1 million naive cells.

V lost 1 base to trimming and J lost 5 bases, with 8 bases between them. CDR1 and CDR2 (germline): SGHNT, YENEEA. The CDR3 consists of 13 residues. Preparation of naive CD8 libraries involved roughly 20,000 to 1,000,000 sorted cells and 10%, 30% or 50% RNA. This clonotype has ten or more counts. No antigen is known for it. Listed TCR primers, together with previously described methods, were used for the bulk TCR libraries. TCRdb independently ran MiXCR on the PCR reads; one entry per CDR3 protein. The sample contains just under 65,000 distinct CDR3 sequences, over 15% of which appear only once. Sequenced material: naive CD8+ T cells from blood, with Jurkat cell RNA spiked in. Subset specified: FACS-sorted CD8+CD4-CCR7+CD45RA+ naive T cells. The sequence derives from a human donor in good health. Some libraries in this study had Jurkat cell RNA spiked in. This chain connects TRBV11-3 to TRBJ1-1; D unclear. The CDR3 loop reads CASSLAAITEAFF. The CDR3 bases are TGTGCCAGCAGCTTAGCTGCGATAACTGAAGCTTTCTTT.